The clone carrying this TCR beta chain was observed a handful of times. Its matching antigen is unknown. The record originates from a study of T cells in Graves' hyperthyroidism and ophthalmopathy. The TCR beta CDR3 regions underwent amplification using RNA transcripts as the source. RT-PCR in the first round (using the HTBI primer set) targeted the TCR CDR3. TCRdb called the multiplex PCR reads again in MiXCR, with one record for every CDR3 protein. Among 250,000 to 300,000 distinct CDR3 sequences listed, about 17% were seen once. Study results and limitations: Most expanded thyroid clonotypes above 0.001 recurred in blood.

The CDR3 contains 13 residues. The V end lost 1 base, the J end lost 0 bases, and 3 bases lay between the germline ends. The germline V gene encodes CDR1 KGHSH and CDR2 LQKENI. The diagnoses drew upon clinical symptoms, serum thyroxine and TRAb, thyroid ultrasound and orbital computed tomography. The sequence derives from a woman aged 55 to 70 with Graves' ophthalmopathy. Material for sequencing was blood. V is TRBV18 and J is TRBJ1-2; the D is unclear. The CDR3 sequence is CASSPRANYGYTF. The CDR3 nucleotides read TGTGCCAGCTCACCACGGGCTAACTATGGCTACACCTTC.